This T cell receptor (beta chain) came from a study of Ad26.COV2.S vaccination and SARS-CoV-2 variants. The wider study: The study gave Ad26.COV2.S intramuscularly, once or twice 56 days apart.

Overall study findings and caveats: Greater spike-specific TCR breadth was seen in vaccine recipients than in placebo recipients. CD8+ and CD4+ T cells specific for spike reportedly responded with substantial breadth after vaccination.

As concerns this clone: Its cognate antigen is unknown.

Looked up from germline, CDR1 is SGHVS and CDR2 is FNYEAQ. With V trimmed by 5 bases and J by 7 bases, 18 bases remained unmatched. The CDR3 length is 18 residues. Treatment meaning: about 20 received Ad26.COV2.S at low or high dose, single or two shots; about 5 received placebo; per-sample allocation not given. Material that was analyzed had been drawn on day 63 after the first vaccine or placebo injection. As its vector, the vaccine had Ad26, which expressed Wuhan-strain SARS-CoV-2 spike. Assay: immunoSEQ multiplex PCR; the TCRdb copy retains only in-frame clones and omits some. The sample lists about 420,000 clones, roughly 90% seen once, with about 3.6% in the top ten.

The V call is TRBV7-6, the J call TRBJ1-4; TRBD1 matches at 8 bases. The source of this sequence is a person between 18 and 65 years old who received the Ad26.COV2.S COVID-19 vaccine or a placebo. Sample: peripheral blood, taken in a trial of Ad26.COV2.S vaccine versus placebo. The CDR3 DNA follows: TGTGCCAGCAGCCCTTTTAAGGACAGGGTGAATATTGGTGAAAAACTGTTTTTT. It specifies CASSPFKDRVNIGEKLFF.